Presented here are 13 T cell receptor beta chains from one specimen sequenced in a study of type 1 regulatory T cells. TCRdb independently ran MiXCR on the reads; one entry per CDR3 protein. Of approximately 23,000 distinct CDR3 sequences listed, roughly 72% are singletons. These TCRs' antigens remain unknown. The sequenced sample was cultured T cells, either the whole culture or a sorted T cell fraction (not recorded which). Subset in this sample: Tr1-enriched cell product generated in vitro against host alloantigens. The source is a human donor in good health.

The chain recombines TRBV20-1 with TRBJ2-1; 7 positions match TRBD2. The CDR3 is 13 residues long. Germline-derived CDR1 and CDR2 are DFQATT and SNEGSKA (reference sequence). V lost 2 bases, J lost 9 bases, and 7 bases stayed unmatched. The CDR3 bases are TGCAGTGCTAGATTTCGGGGGGTGGTTGAGCAGTTCTTC. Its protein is CSARFRGVVEQFF.

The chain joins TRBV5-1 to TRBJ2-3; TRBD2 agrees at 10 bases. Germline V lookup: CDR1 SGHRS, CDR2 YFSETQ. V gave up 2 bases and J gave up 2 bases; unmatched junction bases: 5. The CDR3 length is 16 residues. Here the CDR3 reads CASSLLAGGSTDTQYF. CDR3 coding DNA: TGCGCCAGCAGCTTATTAGCGGGGGGCTCCACAGATACGCAGTATTTT.

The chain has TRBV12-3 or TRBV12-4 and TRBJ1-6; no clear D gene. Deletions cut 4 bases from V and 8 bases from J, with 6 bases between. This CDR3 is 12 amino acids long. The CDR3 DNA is TGTGCCAGCAGTTCCGGATATTCACCCCTCCACTTT. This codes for CASSSGYSPLHF.

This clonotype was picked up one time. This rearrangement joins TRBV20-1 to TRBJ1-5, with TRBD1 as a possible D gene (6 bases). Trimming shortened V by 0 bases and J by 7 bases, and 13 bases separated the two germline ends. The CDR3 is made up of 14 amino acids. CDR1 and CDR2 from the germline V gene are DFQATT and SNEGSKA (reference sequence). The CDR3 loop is CSARDNTGSQPQHF. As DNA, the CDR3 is TGCAGTGCTAGAGATAATACAGGGAGCCAGCCCCAGCATTTT.

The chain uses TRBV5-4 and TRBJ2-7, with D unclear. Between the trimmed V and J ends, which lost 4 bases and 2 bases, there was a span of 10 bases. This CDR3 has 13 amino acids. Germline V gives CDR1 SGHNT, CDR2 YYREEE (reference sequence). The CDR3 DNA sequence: TGTGCCAGCAGCCTCGGAAGAACCTACGAGCAGTACTTC. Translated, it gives CASSLGRTYEQYF.

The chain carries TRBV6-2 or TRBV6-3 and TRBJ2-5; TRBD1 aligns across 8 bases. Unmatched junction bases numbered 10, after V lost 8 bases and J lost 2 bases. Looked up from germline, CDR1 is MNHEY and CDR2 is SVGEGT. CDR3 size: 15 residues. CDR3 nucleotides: TGTGCCAGCGGGAATCCGGGACAGGTGCAAGAGACCCAGTACTTC. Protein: CASGNPGQVQETQYF.

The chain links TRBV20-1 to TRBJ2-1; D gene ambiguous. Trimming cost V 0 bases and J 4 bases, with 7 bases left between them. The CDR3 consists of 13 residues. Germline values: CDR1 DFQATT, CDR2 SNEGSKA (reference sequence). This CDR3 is CSARDSYYNEQFF. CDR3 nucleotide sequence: TGCAGTGCTAGAGACAGTTATTACAATGAGCAGTTCTTC.

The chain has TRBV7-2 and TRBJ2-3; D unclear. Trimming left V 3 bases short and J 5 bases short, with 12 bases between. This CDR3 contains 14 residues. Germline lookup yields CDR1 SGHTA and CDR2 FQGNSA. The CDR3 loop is CASSLEGYGDTQYF. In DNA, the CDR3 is TGTGCCAGCAGCTTGGAAGGGTATGGAGATACGCAGTATTTT.

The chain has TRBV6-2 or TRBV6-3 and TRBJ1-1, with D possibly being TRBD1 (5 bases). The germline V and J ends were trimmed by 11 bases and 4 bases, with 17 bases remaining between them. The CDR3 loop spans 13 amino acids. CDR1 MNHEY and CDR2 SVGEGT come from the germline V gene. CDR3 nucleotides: TGTGCCCTGCGGGGCAGATACAGCACTGAAGCTTTCTTT. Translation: CALRGRYSTEAFF.

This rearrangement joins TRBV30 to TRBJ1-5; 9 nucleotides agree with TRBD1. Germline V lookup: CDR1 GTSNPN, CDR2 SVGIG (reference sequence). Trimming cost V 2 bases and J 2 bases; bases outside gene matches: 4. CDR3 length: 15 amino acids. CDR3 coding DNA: TGTGCCTGGAGTCTCCGGGACAGGGGCAATCAGCCCCAGCATTTT. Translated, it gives CAWSLRDRGNQPQHF.

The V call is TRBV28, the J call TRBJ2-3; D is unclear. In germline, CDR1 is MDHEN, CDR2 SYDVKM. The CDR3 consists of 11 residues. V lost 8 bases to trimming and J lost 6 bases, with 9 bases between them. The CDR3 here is CASGQIDTQYF. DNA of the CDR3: TGTGCCAGCGGCCAGATCGATACGCAGTATTTT.

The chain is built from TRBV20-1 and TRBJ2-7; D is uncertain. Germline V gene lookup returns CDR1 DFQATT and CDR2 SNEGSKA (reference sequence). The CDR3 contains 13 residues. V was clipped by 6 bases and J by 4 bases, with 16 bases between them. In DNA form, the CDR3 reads TGCAGTGCCCAACCGGCTCACCTTTACGAGCAGTACTTC. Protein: CSAQPAHLYEQYF.

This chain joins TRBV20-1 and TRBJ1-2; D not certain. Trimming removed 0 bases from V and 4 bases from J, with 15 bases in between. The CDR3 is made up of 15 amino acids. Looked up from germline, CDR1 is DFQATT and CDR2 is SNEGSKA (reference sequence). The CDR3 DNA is TGCAGTGCTAGAGACTTAGGGCCCACCCTCTATGGCTACACCTTC. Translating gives CSARDLGPTLYGYTF.